This T cell receptor (beta chain) was observed in a study of CD8 T cells in ankylosing spondylitis. In its sample, this clonotype was seen many times. TCRdb re-called the 5' RACE reads with MiXCR, one entry per CDR3 protein. The data contain 300,000 to 350,000 distinct CDR3 sequences, roughly 10% of them singletons. Sequenced sample: blood, either unsorted or a sorted T cell fraction (not recorded which). The receptor comes from a female donor with ankylosing spondylitis or in good health (not recorded which).

Here the CDR3 reads CASSSLINQPQHF. The CDR3 nucleotides read TGTGCCAGCAGTTCCCTGATCAATCAGCCCCAGCATTTT. This chain connects TRBV12-3 or TRBV12-4 to TRBJ1-5; no clear D. The CDR3 loop spans 13 amino acids. Trimming took off 4 bases at V and 3 bases at J, with 7 bases between the two ends.